These 29 T cell receptor beta chains were sequenced from one sample in a study of T cell responses to AZD1222 COVID-19 vaccine. Method: immunoSEQ multiplex PCR; TCRdb's copy keeps in-frame clones and lacks some. Of 130,000 to 150,000 clones in the sample, 80% to 85% were seen once. The specimen was peripheral blood, collected on day 0 of MenACWY control vaccination. These receptors all stem from an adult in good health.

This clone showed up just a few times. J is TRBJ2-1 and V is TRBV7-9, with 12 bases fitting TRBD2. The CDR3 is made up of 16 amino acids. With 2 bases clipped from V and 4 bases from J, the junction kept 3 bases outside the gene matches. Germline V gives CDR1 SEHNR, CDR2 FQNEAQ (reference sequence). Here the CDR3 reads CASSLRGTSGYNEQFF. The CDR3 DNA reads as TGTGCCAGCAGCTTACGGGGGACTAGCGGGTACAATGAGCAGTTCTTC.

V and J are TRBV6-6 and TRBJ2-5; tentatively, D is TRBD1 or TRBD2 (5 bases each). CDR1 and CDR2 from the germline V gene are MNHNY and SVGAGI (reference sequence). The germline V and J ends were trimmed by 6 bases and 5 bases, with 16 bases remaining between them. The CDR3 covers 14 residues. The CDR3: CASREGGGKETQYF. DNA for the CDR3: TGTGCCAGCAGAGAGGGTGGGGGAAAGGAGACCCAGTACTTC.

The chain combines TRBV6-2 or TRBV6-3 with TRBJ2-1; 10 nucleotides align to TRBD2. Germline CDR1 and CDR2: MNHEY and SVGEGT. Trimming removed 6 bases from V and 10 bases from J; junction bases left unmatched: 12. The CDR3 loop spans 15 amino acids. CDR3: CASSHLAGGLREQFF. The CDR3 DNA is TGTGCCAGCAGCCACTTAGCGGGGGGCCTCCGGGAGCAGTTCTTC.

This clone was observed a handful of times. V gene TRBV10-2 combines with J gene TRBJ2-7, with 8 bases that match TRBD1. The CDR3 length is 15 residues. Trimming took 6 bases from V and 0 from J; bases not matched to a gene: 7. Germline CDR1 and CDR2: WSHSY and SAAADI. The CDR3 nucleotides are TGCGCCAGCAGATCTGACAGGGGCCCCTCCTACGAGCAGTACGTC. Translated, it gives CASRSDRGPSYEQYV.

J is TRBJ1-6 and V is TRBV3-1 (or the pseudogene TRBV3-2), with D perhaps matching TRBD1 (5 bases). V shed 0 bases and J shed 8 bases, with 14 bases lying between them. This CDR3 has 16 amino acids. Germline V lookup: CDR1 LGHDT, CDR2 YNNKEL (reference sequence). CDR3 residues: CASSQDPGQGHSPLHF. In DNA, the CDR3 is TGTGCCAGCAGCCAAGATCCCGGGCAGGGTCATTCACCCCTCCACTTT.

CDR3 DNA: TGTGCCAGCAGTTACGGGACAGGGATTCATAGCTCCTACAATGAGCAGTTCTTC. Its translation: CASSYGTGIHSSYNEQFF. The gene calls are TRBV6-8 and TRBJ2-1; 9 positions agree with TRBD1. The trim removed 2 bases at V and 0 bases at J, leaving 8 bases unmatched. The germline V gene encodes CDR1 MNHGY and CDR2 SAAAGT. This CDR3 region has 18 residues.

The chain is built from TRBV5-1 and TRBJ1-1, with D unresolved. The CDR3 loop spans 12 amino acids. The germline V gene has CDR1 SGHRS and CDR2 YFSETQ. Trimming removed 7 bases at V and 0 bases at J, with 7 bases between. The CDR3, as DNA: TGCGCCAGCGGCGAGGTGAACACTGAAGCTTTCTTT. Protein sequence: CASGEVNTEAFF.

The chain recombines TRBV2 with TRBJ1-2; TRBD1 matches at 7 bases. V lost 6 bases and J lost 8; bases outside the gene matches: 9. The germline CDR1 and CDR2 sequences are SNHLY and FYNNEI. The CDR3 is made up of 13 amino acids. In DNA, the CDR3 is TGTGCCAGCAGCAGAGGGGGCGCCAGGGGCTACACCTTC. The encoded protein is CASSRGGARGYTF.

The chain has TRBV20-1 and TRBJ2-3; a possible D gene is TRBD1 (5 bases). CDR1 is DFQATT, CDR2 SNEGSKA, per germline (reference sequence). V lost 3 bases, J lost 6 bases, and 25 bases lay in between. The CDR3 loop spans 17 amino acids. The chain's CDR3 is CSASPPPGQDALDTQYF. CDR3 coding DNA: TGCAGTGCTAGTCCTCCCCCCGGACAAGATGCTTTGGATACGCAGTATTTT.

This chain joins TRBV3-1 (or the pseudogene TRBV3-2) and TRBJ1-3; TRBD1 matches at 7 bases. Germline-derived CDR1 and CDR2 are LGHDT and YNNKEL (reference sequence). The CDR3 is made up of 12 amino acids. V trimming: 9 bases; J trimming: 6 bases; junction bases outside the gene matches: 5. The CDR3 DNA reads as TGTGCCAGTCAGACAGGGTTAAACACCATATATTTT. This sequence encodes CASQTGLNTIYF.

This clone was observed a single time. The genes are TRBV7-9 and TRBJ1-2, with 11 bases fitting TRBD1. Germline values: CDR1 SEHNR, CDR2 FQNEAQ (reference sequence). With V trimmed by 5 bases and J by 1 base, 6 bases remained unmatched. This CDR3 has 16 amino acids. The CDR3: CASSRDRGRINYGYTF. The CDR3 nucleotides read TGTGCCAGCAGCCGGGACAGGGGGAGAATTAACTATGGCTACACCTTC.

This chain uses TRBV19 with TRBJ2-3; 8 bases map to TRBD2. The germline gives CDR1 LNHDA, CDR2 SQIVND (reference sequence). The CDR3 has 15 amino acids. The J segment lost 6 bases and the V segment lost 7 bases, leaving 12 bases of the junction unmatched. The CDR3 loop is CASMDGGAGWDTQYF. The CDR3 DNA reads TGTGCCAGTATGGACGGGGGGGCAGGTTGGGATACGCAGTATTTT. Variable domain in full (rest from reference TRBV19 and TRBJ2-3): DGGITQSPKYLFRKEGQNVTLSCEQNLNHDAMYWYRQDPGQGLRLIYYSQIVNDFQKGDIAEGYSVSREKKESFPLTVTSAQKNPTAFYLCASMDGGAGWDTQYFGPGTRLTVL.

The V gene is TRBV4-2, the J gene TRBJ2-3; a weak D match, TRBD1 (5 bases). Trimming cost V 0 bases and J 4 bases, with 11 bases left between them. Germline lookup yields CDR1 LGHNA and CDR2 YNFKEQ. The CDR3 sequence is 15 residues long. The chain's CDR3 is CASSQDPQGADTQYF. For the CDR3, the DNA is TGTGCCAGCAGCCAAGATCCTCAGGGTGCAGATACGCAGTATTTT.

The chain has TRBV7-3 and TRBJ2-2, with 10 bases fitting TRBD1. CDR3 length: 15 amino acids. The junction had 3 bases not matched to a gene; V was cut back by 2 bases and J by 6 bases. The germline V gene encodes CDR1 SGHTA and CDR2 FQGTGA. Written as DNA, the CDR3 is TGTGCCAGCAGCTTAGGGACAGGGGAGGCCGGGGAGCTGTTTTTT. This gives the protein CASSLGTGEAGELFF.

The gene calls are TRBV27 and TRBJ2-5, with D tentatively TRBD1 or TRBD2 (6 bases each). CDR1 and CDR2 (germline): MNHEY, SMNVEV (reference sequence). This CDR3 contains 17 residues. Between the trimmed V and J ends, which lost 1 base and 4 bases, there was a span of 19 bases. The CDR3 is CASSLYGGQGSGETQYF. The CDR3 DNA is TGTGCCAGCAGTTTATACGGGGGCCAGGGGTCAGGAGAGACCCAGTACTTC.

The chain couples TRBV11-3 to TRBJ2-7; D may be TRBD2 (5 bases). Germline values: CDR1 SGHNT, CDR2 YENEEA. Between the trimmed V and J ends, which lost 3 bases and 4 bases, there was a span of 16 bases. This CDR3 is 15 amino acids long. Written as DNA, the CDR3 is TGTGCCAGCAGCTTGACAACGGGATTGGATTACGAGCAGTACGTC. Translated: CASSLTTGLDYEQYV.

The chain employs TRBV7-9 and TRBJ1-3; no clear D. This CDR3 comprises 16 residues. V was pared by 3 bases and J by 0 bases, with 12 bases between. The germline CDR1 and CDR2 sequences are SEHNR and FQNEAQ (reference sequence). CDR3 in DNA: TGTGCCAGCAGCTTGCCGGGGAAGAGCTCTGGAAACACCATATATTTT. Translation: CASSLPGKSSGNTIYF.

The chain combines TRBV24-1 with TRBJ2-5, with D possibly being TRBD1 (6 bases). CDR1 and CDR2 from the germline V gene are KGHDR and SFDVKD. This CDR3 region has 15 residues. Trimming pared 2 bases from V and 1 base from J, leaving 10 bases between. CDR3 in amino acids: CATSDSGQIQETQYF. The CDR3 DNA follows: TGTGCCACCAGTGATTCCGGACAGATCCAAGAGACCCAGTACTTC.

V gene TRBV5-6 combines with J gene TRBJ1-4, with 7 nucleotides matching TRBD1. This CDR3 spans 15 amino acids. Germline V gene data show CDR1 as SGHDT and CDR2 as YYEEEE. After removal of 4 bases from V and 7 bases from J, the junction contained 10 bases not matched to a gene. This CDR3 reads CASSDLRGSGEKLFF. The CDR3 DNA follows: TGTGCCAGCAGCGACCTCAGGGGGTCTGGTGAAAAACTGTTTTTT.

The chain joins TRBV28 to TRBJ1-1; unclear D gene. This CDR3 has 15 residues. Germline assignment: CDR1 MDHEN and CDR2 SYDVKM. Trimming shortened V by 6 bases and J by 4 bases, and 18 bases separated the two germline ends. As DNA, the CDR3 is TGTGCCAGCAGCCCCTCGACACGTCTGGGCACTGAAGCTTTCTTT. It encodes CASSPSTRLGTEAFF.

In DNA, the CDR3 is TGTGCCAGCTCAGAAGACACCATATATTTT. Translating it yields CASSEDTIYF. V is TRBV18 and J is TRBJ1-3; D unresolved. CDR1 and CDR2 from the germline V gene are KGHSH and LQKENI. CDR3 length: 10 residues. V shed 5 bases and J shed 8 bases, with 4 bases lying between them.

V and J are TRBV28 and TRBJ1-2; tentatively, D is TRBD1 (5 bases). Trimming cost V 2 bases and J 4 bases, with 11 bases left between them. Per the germline V gene, CDR1 is MDHEN and CDR2 is SYDVKM. The CDR3 sequence is 14 residues long. The CDR3 DNA follows: TGTGCCAGCAGTTTAGCCGGGACGCTCTATGGCTACACCTTC. It codes for CASSLAGTLYGYTF.

The chain joins TRBV7-3 to TRBJ2-6; D is uncertain. The CDR3 sequence is 15 residues long. CDR1 SGHTA and CDR2 FQGTGA come from the germline V gene. The germline V and J ends were trimmed by 5 bases and 0 bases, with 8 bases remaining between them. In nucleotides, the CDR3 is TGTGCCAGCAGCGAAATAACCTCTGGGGCCAACGTCCTGACTTTC. Translation: CASSEITSGANVLTF.

The chain recombines TRBV11-2 with TRBJ1-1; no firm D call. V lost 5 bases and J 7 bases, leaving 11 bases between the germline ends. The CDR3 contains 12 residues. CDR1 and CDR2 from the germline V gene are SGHAT and FQNNGV. The CDR3 protein is CASSPRAIEAFF. In DNA, the CDR3 is TGTGCCAGCAGCCCTCGGGCTATTGAAGCTTTCTTT.

This chain links TRBV5-1 with TRBJ2-5; 9 bases map to TRBD1. This CDR3 comprises 15 residues. Germline V lookup: CDR1 SGHRS, CDR2 YFSETQ. V shed 5 bases, J shed 5 bases, and the junction held 10 bases outside the gene matches. The CDR3 bases are TGCGCCAGCAGTCTGAATACAGGGGGCGATGAGACCCAGTACTTC. Its translation is CASSLNTGGDETQYF.

This clone appeared a few times. The chain combines TRBV4-2 with TRBJ1-2; tentatively, D is TRBD1 (6 bases). V was shortened by 0 bases and J by 4 bases, with 12 bases between the two germline ends. This CDR3 has 15 residues. Germline V gene sequence: CDR1 LGHNA, CDR2 YNFKEQ. The DNA of the CDR3 is TGTGCCAGCAGCCAAGAAGGGGGGCGCCGCTATGGCTACACCTTC. This codes for CASSQEGGRRYGYTF.

The chain carries TRBV7-2 and TRBJ1-2; 9 positions match TRBD1. Germline CDR1 and CDR2: SGHTA and FQGNSA. This CDR3 region has 14 residues. J was trimmed by 7 bases and V by 5 bases; bases with no gene match: 8. CDR3 bases: TGTGCCAGCAGCAGAGACAGGGGGAGGAGTGGCTACACCTTC. Translation: CASSRDRGRSGYTF.

The CDR3 loop is CASSVGTPTYEQYF. The CDR3 nucleotides are TGTGCCAGCAGCGTAGGGACACCGACCTACGAGCAGTACTTC. The chain carries TRBV9 and TRBJ2-7, with TRBD1 as a possible D gene (5 bases). There are 14 residues in the CDR3. Trimming removed 0 bases at V and 2 bases at J, with 9 bases between. Germline CDR1 is SGDLS and CDR2 is YYNGEE.

This chain connects TRBV2 to TRBJ1-2; 11 bases are shared with TRBD1. After removal of 6 bases from V and 5 bases from J, the junction contained 5 bases not matched to a gene. This CDR3 has 14 residues. In germline, CDR1 is SNHLY, CDR2 FYNNEI. CDR3 loop: CASSVGQGAYGYTF. The DNA of the CDR3 is TGTGCCAGCAGCGTTGGACAGGGGGCGTATGGCTACACCTTC.